What follows are 30 T cell receptor beta chains derived from one specimen sequenced in a study of glioma-infiltrating T cells. Amplification of TCR alpha and beta CDR3 regions from RNA used iRepertoire nested multiplex PCR. TCRdb re-called the multiplex PCR reads through MiXCR, storing one row per CDR3 protein. Of under 200,000 distinct CDR3 sequences listed, more than 35% are singletons. Sequencing was performed on glioma tissue, nonneoplastic brain tissue, or PBMCs (not recorded which). Receptors originate from a human donor with low-grade glioma or glioblastoma, undergoing nonglioma brain surgery, or in good health (not recorded which).

Comment on this clonotype: A clone one base away is much larger, so this may be a read error. CDR3 sequence: CSANPGTGGGETQYF. The CDR3 DNA reads as TGCAGTGCAAACCCCGGGACAGGGGGCGGGGAGACCCAGTACTTC. The V and J genes are TRBV20-1 and TRBJ2-5; 12 bases match TRBD1. V gave up 6 bases and J gave up 5 bases; unmatched junction bases: 10. CDR3 size: 15 residues. The germline V gene encodes CDR1 DFQATT and CDR2 SNEGSKA (reference sequence).

This clonotype has just a few counts. V and J are TRBV12-3 or TRBV12-4 and TRBJ1-5; TRBD1 might be the D (5 bases). Trimming removed 4 bases from V and 3 bases from J, with 16 bases in between. This CDR3 comprises 16 residues. In DNA, the CDR3 is TGTGCCAGCAGTTCTCGATCAAGGGGTTCCAATCAGCCCCAGCATTTT. It specifies CASSSRSRGSNQPQHF.

This clonotype has a count of ten or more. The chain is built from TRBV14 and TRBJ2-7; D is perhaps TRBD1 or TRBD2 (5 bases each). The V end lost 5 bases, the J end lost 6 bases, and 14 bases lay between the germline ends. CDR3 length equals 13 residues. The germline gives CDR1 SGHDN, CDR2 FVKESK. The CDR3 DNA reads TGTGCCAGCAGCAGGGGACGGTGGATCGAGCAGTACTTC. Protein product: CASSRGRWIEQYF.

As for this clonotype: A much larger clone lies one base from this, so it may be a read error. The chain couples TRBV6-9 to TRBJ2-4; 8 nucleotides align to TRBD2. Per germline, CDR1 MNHGY and CDR2 SVAAGI. The CDR3 totals 15 residues. V was clipped by 3 bases and J by 5 bases; unmatched bases: 6. The CDR3, as DNA: TGTGCCAGCAGTTACATTAGGCGGGAGGAAAACATTCAGTACTTC. Translation: CASSYIRREENIQYF.

The V gene is TRBV7-9, the J gene TRBJ2-3; 9 positions match TRBD2. The CDR3 consists of 16 residues. V trimming: 5 bases; J trimming: 3 bases; junction bases outside the gene matches: 9. CDR1 and CDR2 from the germline V gene are SEHNR and FQNEAQ (reference sequence). The CDR3 region is CASSRRGAGGTDTQYF. In nucleotides, the CDR3 is TGTGCCAGCAGCCGTCGAGGCGCGGGAGGGACAGATACGCAGTATTTT.

This clonotype was detected only a few times. V gene TRBV19 combines with J gene TRBJ2-2; tentatively, D is TRBD1 (7 bases). The CDR3 loop spans 15 amino acids. The V gene's germline CDR1 is LNHDA and CDR2 SQIVND (reference sequence). V dropped 5 bases and J dropped 1 base, with 11 bases sitting between them. Here the CDR3 DNA reads TGTGCCAGTAGTTGGAGGGGGCAGAACACCGGGGAGCTGTTTTTT. Amino acids: CASSWRGQNTGELFF.

V and J are TRBV28 and TRBJ2-1; 7 positions agree with TRBD2. V was pared by 7 bases and J by 2 bases, with 8 bases of the junction left unmatched. The CDR3 is 15 amino acids. Germline-derived CDR1 and CDR2 are MDHEN and SYDVKM. The DNA of the CDR3 is TGTGCCAGCACCCCAGGAGCGGGAACCTACAATGAGCAGTTCTTC. Its translation is CASTPGAGTYNEQFF.

As to this clonotype: This sequence may be a read error, since a much larger clone differs from it by one base. The gene calls are TRBV2 and TRBJ1-1, with D unclear. Germline-derived CDR1 and CDR2 are SNHLY and FYNNEI. V was cut by 6 bases and J by 6 bases, with 11 bases left in between. This CDR3 spans 12 amino acids. The CDR3 protein is CASRGLDAEAFF. The CDR3 region has the DNA TGTGCCAGCAGGGGTCTTGACGCTGAAGCTTTCTTT.

There are many counts of this clonotype. This chain uses TRBV28 with TRBJ2-7; perhaps D is TRBD1 or TRBD2 (5 bases each). This CDR3 spans 15 amino acids. Between the trimmed V and J ends, which lost 3 bases and 5 bases, there was a span of 17 bases. CDR1 is MDHEN, CDR2 SYDVKM, per germline. This CDR3 reads CASSLGPGLAHEQYF. CDR3 DNA sequence: TGTGCCAGCAGTTTGGGGCCGGGGCTAGCCCACGAGCAGTACTTC.

This clonotype was detected a few times. V is TRBV12-3 or TRBV12-4 and J is TRBJ1-5; the D gene is possibly TRBD1 (5 bases). This CDR3 comprises 14 residues. Trimming took 3 bases from V and 6 from J, leaving 12 bases between them. CDR3 coding DNA: TGTGCCAGCAGTTTCTCAGGGAACGCTCAGCCCCAGCATTTT. Its protein product is CASSFSGNAQPQHF.

The sample holds many counts of this clonotype. The V gene is TRBV2, the J gene TRBJ1-5; D unclear. CDR1 SNHLY and CDR2 FYNNEI come from the germline V gene. Between the trimmed V and J ends, which lost 6 bases and 7 bases, there was a span of 13 bases. This CDR3 is 13 amino acids long. CDR3 loop: CASSAGLWQPQHF. In DNA form, the CDR3 reads TGTGCCAGCAGCGCGGGGTTGTGGCAGCCCCAGCATTTT.

This clonotype showed up just once. The junction differs from germline at one of its ends, possibly a read error. The V call is TRBV28, the J call TRBJ2-3; 7 nucleotides line up with TRBD1. The CDR3 is 14 residues long. Germline V gene lookup returns CDR1 MDHEN and CDR2 SYDVKM. In DNA form, the CDR3 reads TGTGCCAGCAGTCCGGGACAGCTGTCAGATAAGCAGTATTTT. This gives the protein CASSPGQLSDKQYF.

This clonotype was seen ten or more times. This chain joins TRBV20-1 and TRBJ1-1, with D possibly matching TRBD1 (6 bases). Germline V CDR1 and CDR2: DFQATT, SNEGSKA (reference sequence). The CDR3 loop spans 15 amino acids. The V and J ends lost 0 bases and 1 base respectively, with 12 bases between them. The chain's CDR3 is CSARDQRTANTEAFF. CDR3 DNA sequence: TGCAGTGCTAGAGATCAGAGGACAGCGAACACTGAAGCTTTCTTT.

The chain employs TRBV7-6 and TRBJ2-7; TRBD2 agrees at 14 bases. This CDR3 has 16 residues. CDR1 is SGHVS, CDR2 FNYEAQ, per germline. The junction had 5 bases not matched to a gene; V was cut back by 0 bases and J by 7 bases. The CDR3 reads CASSLAGTSGSGEQYF. CDR3 nucleotides: TGTGCCAGCAGCTTAGCCGGGACTAGCGGGAGTGGAGAGCAGTACTTC.

This clonotype was seen many times. The J gene is TRBJ2-7, the V gene TRBV28; 8 bases map to TRBD1. With V trimmed by 10 bases and J by 1 base, 12 bases remained unmatched. This CDR3 has 15 amino acids. Germline V gives CDR1 MDHEN, CDR2 SYDVKM. CDR3 sequence reads: CATIGDGQGSYEQYF. The CDR3 DNA is TGTGCCACTATAGGGGATGGACAGGGATCCTACGAGCAGTACTTC.

This chain links TRBV7-9 with TRBJ2-7, with D possibly being TRBD1 (6 bases). Germline CDR1 and CDR2: SEHNR and FQNEAQ (reference sequence). The germline V and J ends were trimmed by 5 bases and 3 bases, with 17 bases remaining between them. The CDR3 covers 15 residues. The CDR3 nucleotides are TGTGCCAGCAGCCGTGCCGGGACATATGACTACGAGCAGTACTTC. It yields the protein CASSRAGTYDYEQYF.

This rearrangement joins TRBV20-1 to TRBJ2-3; 12 bases agree with TRBD2. CDR3 length equals 16 residues. With V trimmed by 6 bases and J by 5 bases, 12 bases remained unmatched. Germline assignment: CDR1 DFQATT and CDR2 SNEGSKA (reference sequence). This CDR3 reads CSAYIASGRVIDTQYF. The CDR3 coding sequence is TGCAGTGCCTATATTGCTAGCGGGAGGGTTATAGATACGCAGTATTTT.

Comments on this clonotype: This may be a read error: a much more frequent sequence differs by one nucleotide. The chain is built from TRBV20-1 and TRBJ2-2; D possibly corresponds to TRBD2 (6 bases). Trimming pared 7 bases from V and 1 base from J, leaving 16 bases between. The CDR3 is 15 residues long. The V gene's germline CDR1 is DFQATT and CDR2 SNEGSKA (reference sequence). Here the CDR3 reads CSDQGGRGNTGELFF. For the CDR3, the DNA is TGCAGTGATCAGGGAGGCAGAGGGAACACCGGGGAGCTGTTTTTT.

This clonotype was counted only a few times. The V and J genes are TRBV24-1 and TRBJ2-1; 8 nucleotides agree with TRBD2. Germline V gene data show CDR1 as KGHDR and CDR2 as SFDVKD. The J segment lost 6 bases and the V segment lost 3 bases, leaving 6 bases of the junction unmatched. This CDR3 is 15 amino acids long. The CDR3: CATSDRGGGSNEQFF. The DNA of the CDR3 is TGTGCCACCAGTGATCGGGGGGGCGGCTCCAATGAGCAGTTCTTC.

This clonotype was seen at least ten times. The chain employs TRBV6-2 or TRBV6-3 and TRBJ2-5; TRBD1 matches 7 bases. The CDR3 totals 15 residues. Germline V lookup: CDR1 MNHEY, CDR2 SVGEGT. V trimming: 1 base; J trimming: 1 base; junction bases outside the gene matches: 3. CDR3 nucleotide sequence: TGTGCCAGCAGTTACTGGGGGACAGCCCAAGAGACCCAGTACTTC. It translates to CASSYWGTAQETQYF.

In regard to this clonotype: One base away lies a much larger clone, so this may be a sequencing read error. This sequence joins TRBV4-1 and TRBJ2-3; 9 nucleotides align to TRBD2. The CDR3 runs 16 residues. Germline-derived CDR1 and CDR2 are MGHRA and YSYEKL. CDR3 loop: CTSSQVASGGTDTQYF. The CDR3 bases are TGCACCAGCAGCCAAGTTGCTAGCGGGGGCACAGATACGCAGTATTTT.

DNA for the CDR3: TGTGCCAGCACCAAATCGGGTGGGGCCGGCGAGCAGTACTTC. Translating it yields CASTKSGGAGEQYF. The chain joins TRBV11-2 to TRBJ2-7; D possibly corresponds to TRBD1 (5 bases). V was cut by 7 bases and J by 6 bases, with 19 bases left in between. The CDR3 sequence is 14 residues long. CDR1 is SGHAT, CDR2 FQNNGV, per germline.

As regards this clonotype: A much larger clone differs by one base, so this may be a read error. The chain joins TRBV2 to TRBJ1-2; D is possibly TRBD1 (5 bases). This CDR3 has 13 residues. Germline V gene data show CDR1 as SNHLY and CDR2 as FYNNEI. The CDR3 nucleotides read TGTGCCACCAGTGTGTCAGGGTCAAAAGGCTACACCTTC. As protein: CATSVSGSKGYTF.

The J gene is TRBJ2-7, the V gene TRBV7-2; 14 bases match TRBD2. V shed 6 bases, J shed 10 bases, and the junction held 11 bases outside the gene matches. This CDR3 contains 15 residues. Germline V lookup: CDR1 SGHTA, CDR2 FQGNSA. The CDR3 region has the DNA TGTGCCAGCAGTCTGGGACTAGCGGGAGATGATACCCAGTACTTC. It is translated as CASSLGLAGDDTQYF.

The chain couples TRBV20-1 to TRBJ1-2; no clear D. V lost 1 base and J 0 bases, leaving 9 bases between the germline ends. The CDR3 length is 14 residues. CDR1 and CDR2 (germline): DFQATT, SNEGSKA (reference sequence). The chain's CDR3 is CSARGSQANYGYTF. The CDR3 DNA sequence: TGCAGTGCTAGAGGGTCGCAAGCTAACTATGGCTACACCTTC.

As concerns this clonotype: A read error is possible here, since a much larger clone lies one base away. CDR3 in amino acids: CARSRGTYYEQYF. The CDR3 nucleotides read TGTGCCAGAAGTCGAGGGACATACTACGAGCAGTACTTC. The genes are TRBV28 and TRBJ2-7, with D maybe TRBD1 (6 bases). This CDR3 has 13 amino acids. Trimming removed 9 bases at V and 3 bases at J, with 15 bases between. The V gene's germline CDR1 is MDHEN and CDR2 SYDVKM.

This rearrangement joins TRBV5-4 to TRBJ1-1; D gene uncertain. Germline V gives CDR1 SGHNT, CDR2 YYREEE (reference sequence). The CDR3 has 11 residues. Trimming took off 2 bases at V and 11 bases at J, with 10 bases between the two ends. The CDR3 DNA follows: TGTGCCAGCAGCTTCGGTACCTGGGCTTTCTTT. As protein: CASSFGTWAFF.

Comment on this clonotype: A read error may be the cause here, since a much bigger clone is one base away. The CDR3 does not close with the conserved phenylalanine or tryptophan, likely indicating a read error. Because the CDR3's place on the DNA is in doubt, the DNA is left out and the CDR3 is given as listed by TCRdb. The gene calls are TRBV15 and TRBJ2-1; TRBD2 was called by the table and not checked on the DNA. Germline CDR1 and CDR2: LNHNV and YYDKDF (reference sequence). The CDR3 length equals 15 residues, ends included. CDR3 loop: CATSRTSTSYNEKFL.

Note on this clonotype: One end of the junction varies from germline; a read error may be responsible. V and J are TRBV7-2 and TRBJ2-7; perhaps TRBD1 as D (5 bases). CDR1 and CDR2 (germline): SGHTA, FQGNSA. The length of the CDR3 is 17 residues. Here the CDR3 reads CASSLLPGPTKNYERYF. The CDR3 DNA is TGTGCCAGCAGCTTACTCCCAGGGCCGACGAAAAATTACGAGCGGTACTTC.

This rearrangement joins TRBV28 to TRBJ1-2, with 8 bases aligning to TRBD1. J gave up 1 base and V 7 bases, and 11 bases lay outside the gene matches. The CDR3 has 16 amino acids. In germline, CDR1 is MDHEN, CDR2 SYDVKM. The CDR3 here is CASTGRQGARNYGYTF. CDR3 bases: TGTGCCAGCACCGGCCGGCAGGGGGCTCGTAACTATGGCTACACCTTC.